These 25 T cell receptor beta chains came from one sample sequenced in a study of cytomegalovirus exposure and HLA in healthy donors. Using immunoSEQ multiplex PCR, the repertoire was profiled, and TCRdb retains in-frame clones only, with some absent. This sample yields 150,000 to 200,000 clones, of which about nine tenths are seen a single time; just over 4% belongs to the top ten. The sequenced sample was PBMCs. The receptors come from a man aged 18-30 years in good health and CMV-seropositive.

Here the CDR3 DNA reads TGTGCCAGCAGCGCCGGGATTGACTCCTACGAGCAGTACTTC. Protein product: CASSAGIDSYEQYF. The chain has TRBV9 and TRBJ2-7, with D perhaps TRBD2 (5 bases). This CDR3 is built from 14 residues. Trimming pared 3 bases from V and 0 bases from J, leaving 10 bases between. The germline V gene encodes CDR1 SGDLS and CDR2 YYNGEE.

The V and J genes are TRBV6-1 and TRBJ2-2, with D unclear. The V gene's germline CDR1 is MNHNS and CDR2 SASEGT. Between the trimmed V and J ends, which lost 4 bases and 0 bases, there was a span of 9 bases. The CDR3 has 15 residues. The DNA for the CDR3 is TGTGCCAGCAGTGTCCCGAGAGCGAACACCGGGGAGCTGTTTTTT. Its translation is CASSVPRANTGELFF.

The rearrangement links TRBV28 to TRBJ2-3; 7 bases match TRBD2. CDR1 and CDR2 (germline): MDHEN, SYDVKM. The CDR3 contains 14 residues. The CDR3 loop reads CASDGGGFPDTQYF. The CDR3 region has the DNA TGTGCTAGCGATGGGGGAGGGTTCCCAGATACGCAGTATTTT.

This clone was counted once. The chain recombines TRBV6-1 with TRBJ2-7; 7 nucleotides agree with TRBD2. V lost 5 bases, J lost 1 base, and 5 bases stayed unmatched. Germline CDR1 and CDR2: MNHNS and SASEGT. The CDR3 has 14 amino acids. This CDR3 is CASSRGSSSYEQYF. The CDR3, as DNA: TGTGCCAGCAGTCGCGGGAGTTCATCCTACGAGCAGTACTTC.

CDR3 residues: CASSELGLLPQETQYF. The CDR3 DNA reads TGTGCCAGCAGTGAACTCGGACTCCTTCCCCAAGAGACCCAGTACTTC. The V and J genes are TRBV2 and TRBJ2-5; D may be TRBD2 (5 bases). The CDR3 has 16 amino acids. Trimming removed 2 bases from V and 1 base from J, with 14 bases in between. Germline V lookup: CDR1 SNHLY, CDR2 FYNNEI.

This clone was picked up one time. V and J are TRBV7-9 and TRBJ2-3; 9 bases align to TRBD2. In germline, CDR1 is SEHNR, CDR2 FQNEAQ (reference sequence). Trimming took 5 bases from V and 2 from J; bases not matched to a gene: 8. The CDR3 totals 16 residues. The CDR3 nucleotides are TGTGCCAGCAGCGGAATACTAGCGGGCCTCACAGATACGCAGTATTTT. Translation: CASSGILAGLTDTQYF.

This rearrangement joins TRBV6-5 to TRBJ2-1; D not certain. The V gene lost 4 bases and the J gene lost 12 bases, with 10 bases spanning the gap. The CDR3 sequence is 11 residues long. Germline-derived CDR1 and CDR2 are MNHEY and SVGAGI. The CDR3 region is CASSSLLAQFF. The CDR3 DNA sequence: TGTGCCAGCAGTTCCCTCTTAGCGCAGTTCTTC.

The rearrangement uses TRBV28 and TRBJ1-2, with 7 bases lining up with TRBD1. Germline CDR1 MDHEN, CDR2 SYDVKM. V lost 5 bases and J lost 4; bases outside the gene matches: 10. This CDR3 has 15 amino acids. Here the CDR3 reads CASSRKTGPGYGYTF. The CDR3 coding sequence is TGTGCCAGCAGTAGAAAGACAGGGCCCGGCTATGGCTACACCTTC.

The genes are TRBV6-9 and TRBJ2-2; the D is unclear. Per germline, CDR1 MNHGY and CDR2 SVAAGI. V lost 6 bases, J lost 2 bases, and 22 bases lay in between. This CDR3 contains 18 residues. CDR3 sequence: CASSPRSRANINTGELFF. CDR3 bases: TGTGCCAGCAGCCCCCGAAGCCGAGCGAATATTAACACCGGGGAGCTGTTTTTT.

The rearrangement joins TRBV13 to TRBJ2-3, with D possibly TRBD1 on 5 matching bases. V lost 4 bases, J lost 4 bases, and 12 bases lay in between. Germline values: CDR1 PRHDT, CDR2 FYEKMQ (reference sequence). This CDR3 comprises 14 residues. The CDR3 loop is CASSSGRGADTQYF. The CDR3 DNA reads as TGTGCCAGCAGCTCCGGAAGGGGCGCAGATACGCAGTATTTT.

V is TRBV7-6 and J is TRBJ1-1; D possibly corresponds to TRBD1 (6 bases). Looked up from germline, CDR1 is SGHVS and CDR2 is FNYEAQ. V lost 2 bases, J lost 1 base, and 11 bases lay in between. The CDR3 sequence is 15 residues long. The CDR3 bases are TGTGCCAGCAGCTTATCTGGGGGCGCGAACACTGAAGCTTTCTTT. Amino acid sequence: CASSLSGGANTEAFF.

CDR3 DNA sequence: TGTGCCAGCAGCCCCCGGTCAGGGCCCGAGCAGTACTTC. Its protein is CASSPRSGPEQYF. The rearrangement links TRBV13 to TRBJ2-7, with D perhaps TRBD1 (5 bases). V lost 5 bases and J 6 bases, leaving 14 bases between the germline ends. This CDR3 comprises 13 residues. Germline CDR1 is PRHDT and CDR2 is FYEKMQ (reference sequence).

The chain couples TRBV18 to TRBJ1-1, with TRBD1 identical over 8 bases. The germline V gene encodes CDR1 KGHSH and CDR2 LQKENI. The ends lost 3 bases at V and 7 bases at J; junction bases unmatched: 7. CDR3 length equals 14 residues. CDR3 region: CASSPGTGGFEAFF. The CDR3, as DNA: TGTGCCAGCTCACCCGGGACAGGAGGATTTGAAGCTTTCTTT.

V is TRBV5-1 and J is TRBJ2-7, with 11 bases identical to TRBD2. Unmatched junction bases numbered 5, after V lost 3 bases and J lost 0 bases. The CDR3 contains 16 residues. CDR1 is SGHRS, CDR2 YFSETQ, per germline. The CDR3 loop is CASSYGLAGISYEQYF. The CDR3 DNA reads TGCGCCAGCAGCTACGGACTAGCGGGTATCTCCTACGAGCAGTACTTC.

The J gene is TRBJ1-2, the V gene TRBV25-1, with 8 nucleotides matching TRBD1. Losses at the gene ends were 3 bases for V and 5 bases for J; bases not matched to a gene: 5. The CDR3 runs 14 residues. The V gene's germline CDR1 is MGHDK and CDR2 SYGVNS. The CDR3 protein is CASSDSDRVYGYTF. CDR3 DNA: TGTGCCAGCAGTGATTCGGACAGGGTTTATGGCTACACCTTC.

This chain links TRBV7-8 with TRBJ1-5, with D hard to call. Germline CDR1 reads SGHVS; CDR2 reads FQNEAQ. The V gene lost 5 bases and the J gene lost 1 base, with 12 bases spanning the gap. This CDR3 comprises 15 residues. In nucleotides, the CDR3 is TGTGCCAGCAGCATTTATTTCCAGAGCAATCAGCCCCAGCATTTT. It codes for CASSIYFQSNQPQHF.

The chain links TRBV5-4 to TRBJ2-7, with D possibly being TRBD1 (6 bases). Germline V gives CDR1 SGHNT, CDR2 YYREEE (reference sequence). The CDR3 is 15 amino acids. V lost 5 bases and J lost 5, with 20 bases in between. CDR3 protein: CASRPDSKPVDEQYF. DNA of the CDR3: TGTGCCAGCAGACCGGACAGTAAGCCTGTGGACGAGCAGTACTTC.

This clone was seen a single time. The chain couples TRBV5-6 to TRBJ1-2, with 8 bases fitting TRBD1. J was trimmed by 1 base and V by 1 base; bases with no gene match: 9. Germline V lookup: CDR1 SGHDT, CDR2 YYEEEE. The CDR3 is made up of 17 amino acids. The CDR3 region is CASSLLTTGAINYGYTF. CDR3 bases: TGTGCCAGCAGCTTGCTCACGACAGGGGCGATTAACTATGGCTACACCTTC.

The chain employs TRBV5-1 and TRBJ2-2; 7 positions match TRBD1. Germline CDR1 is SGHRS and CDR2 is YFSETQ. The J segment lost 4 bases and the V segment lost 5 bases, leaving 8 bases of the junction unmatched. This CDR3 is 15 amino acids long. The DNA of the CDR3 is TGCGCCAGCAGACCTCCTGACAGGGCCACCGGGGAGCTGTTTTTT. Protein product: CASRPPDRATGELFF.

This chain connects TRBV2 to TRBJ1-5; 7 bases agree with TRBD1. The length of the CDR3 is 15 residues. From germline, CDR1 is SNHLY and CDR2 FYNNEI. The trim removed 5 bases at V and 6 bases at J, leaving 10 bases unmatched. Here the CDR3 reads CASSNRQGTRQPQHF. CDR3 DNA sequence: TGTGCCAGCAGTAATAGACAGGGAACGCGTCAGCCCCAGCATTTT.

The genes are TRBV19 and TRBJ1-5; 8 bases line up with TRBD1. V lost 5 bases, J lost 4 bases, and 4 bases stayed unmatched. The V gene's germline CDR1 is LNHDA and CDR2 SQIVND (reference sequence). This CDR3 spans 14 amino acids. This CDR3 is CASSGQGLNQPQHF. CDR3 in DNA: TGTGCCAGTAGTGGACAGGGATTAAATCAGCCCCAGCATTTT.

V is TRBV2 and J is TRBJ2-7; D perhaps matches TRBD2 (5 bases). V lost 6 bases and J lost 4, with 16 bases in between. The CDR3 extends over 14 amino acids. From germline, CDR1 is SNHLY and CDR2 FYNNEI. CDR3 sequence (DNA): TGTGCCAGCAGGGGGAGCAGTACGGTTTACGAGCAGTACTTC. Protein product: CASRGSSTVYEQYF.

The chain combines TRBV5-1 with TRBJ1-5; 7 bases match TRBD1. V was pared by 0 bases and J by 6 bases, with 6 bases of the junction left unmatched. This CDR3 comprises 15 residues. The V gene's germline CDR1 is SGHRS and CDR2 YFSETQ. The CDR3 coding sequence is TGCGCCAGCAGCTTGGTCGGGACAGAGAGTCAGCCCCAGCATTTT. It specifies CASSLVGTESQPQHF.

The chain recombines TRBV6-5 with TRBJ2-7; tentatively, D is TRBD1 (6 bases). In germline, CDR1 is MNHEY, CDR2 SVGAGI. Trimming removed 2 bases at V and 4 bases at J, with 18 bases between. CDR3 length: 16 residues. The CDR3 coding sequence is TGTGCCAGCAGTTACAGCGCTAGCCAGGGGCTTTACGAGCAGTACTTC. This encodes CASSYSASQGLYEQYF.

The gene calls are TRBV27 and TRBJ2-1; TRBD2 agrees at 9 bases. The J segment lost 8 bases and the V segment lost 1 base, leaving 12 bases of the junction unmatched. CDR3 length: 17 residues. The germline CDR1 and CDR2 sequences are MNHEY and SMNVEV (reference sequence). The CDR3 sequence is CASSLWFAGGPRDEQFF. DNA for the CDR3: TGTGCCAGCAGTTTATGGTTTGCGGGAGGGCCTCGGGATGAGCAGTTCTTC.